Following are 9 T cell receptor beta chains from one sample sequenced in a study of T cells in Graves' hyperthyroidism and ophthalmopathy. Regions amplified from RNA transcripts were the TCR beta CDR3 regions. First-round RT-PCR of the TCR CDR3 relied on the HTBI primer set. TCRdb independently ran MiXCR on the multiplex PCR reads; one entry per CDR3 protein. The sample includes under 500,000 distinct CDR3 sequences, around an eighth of them seen just once. Input material: blood. The receptor set was obtained from a man in his fifties with Graves' ophthalmopathy.

This sequence joins TRBV6-1 and TRBJ2-7; TRBD2 matches 13 bases. J gave up 8 bases and V 6 bases, and 10 bases lay outside the gene matches. The CDR3 extends over 15 amino acids. Germline V lookup: CDR1 MNHNS, CDR2 SASEGT. The DNA of the CDR3 is TGTGCCAGCAGACCTCCGGGACTAGCGGGATCAAAGCAGTACTTC. The encoded protein is CASRPPGLAGSKQYF.

There are many counts of this clonotype. V and J are TRBV27 and TRBJ2-7, with D tentatively TRBD2 (5 bases). Between the trimmed V and J ends, which lost 4 bases and 0 bases, there was a span of 13 bases. Germline CDR1 and CDR2: MNHEY and SMNVEV (reference sequence). The CDR3 runs to 15 residues. The CDR3 is CASSYGLVSSYEQYF. CDR3 DNA: TGTGCCAGCAGTTACGGACTCGTGAGCTCCTACGAGCAGTACTTC.

The chain employs TRBV10-2 and TRBJ2-7; D possibly matches TRBD1 or TRBD2 (5 bases each). V was trimmed by 6 bases and J by 4 bases, leaving 19 bases between them. The CDR3 totals 15 residues. Per germline, CDR1 WSHSY and CDR2 SAAADI. The CDR3 DNA follows: TGCGCCAGCAGGCTTTTGGCCGGGACGCCATACGAGCAGTACTTC. The encoded protein is CASRLLAGTPYEQYF.

In regard to this clonotype: A much larger clone differs from this one at a single base, so this may be a read error. The CDR3 DNA sequence: TGTGCCAGCAGTTTTGAGGGGGGCCCGACCAGGAACACTGAAGCTTCCTTT. Its protein product is CASSFEGGPTRNTEASF. The rearrangement links TRBV12-3 or TRBV12-4 to TRBJ1-1; tentatively, D is TRBD1 (6 bases). CDR3 length equals 17 residues.

Many counts were recorded for this clonotype. In nucleotides, the CDR3 is TGTGCCAGCAGCCACCCCCCGTACGAGCAGTACTTC. It codes for CASSHPPYEQYF. This chain connects TRBV3-1 to TRBJ2-7, with D unclear. Trimming shortened V by 3 bases and J by 4 bases, and 7 bases separated the two germline ends. The germline CDR1 and CDR2 sequences are LGHDT and YNNKEL (reference sequence). The length of the CDR3 is 12 residues.

The chain uses TRBV19 and TRBJ1-6; 9 bases match TRBD1. Per germline, CDR1 LNHDA and CDR2 SQIVND (reference sequence). The V gene end was trimmed by 7 bases and the J gene end by 9 bases; junction bases not matched to a gene: 13. The CDR3 consists of 16 residues. The CDR3 spells CASKNLVRDRVSPLHF. The DNA for the CDR3 is TGTGCCAGTAAGAACCTCGTCCGGGACAGGGTTTCACCCCTCCACTTT.

The chain links TRBV20-1 to TRBJ2-3; 11 nucleotides match TRBD2. This CDR3 spans 15 amino acids. Germline values: CDR1 DFQATT, CDR2 SNEGSKA (reference sequence). V shed 5 bases, J shed 1 base, and the junction held 5 bases outside the gene matches. CDR3 DNA: TGCAGTGCTTGGCTAGCGGGAGGACGCACAGATACGCAGTATTTT. Translating it yields CSAWLAGGRTDTQYF.

The genes are TRBV20-1 and TRBJ2-2, with unresolved D. V was clipped by 0 bases and J by 0 bases, with 11 bases between them. The germline V gene has CDR1 DFQATT and CDR2 SNEGSKA (reference sequence). The CDR3 is 16 residues long. The CDR3 nucleotides read TGCAGTGCTAGAGATCTTGGGCAGCCGAACACCGGGGAGCTGTTTTTT. This gives the protein CSARDLGQPNTGELFF.

As concerns this clonotype: It may be a read error: a sequence one base away is much more abundant. The chain is built from TRBV4-1 and TRBJ2-1, with TRBD1 identical over 10 bases. V shed 4 bases, J shed 10 bases, and the junction held 10 bases outside the gene matches. Germline V gene lookup returns CDR1 MGHRA and CDR2 YSYEKL. This CDR3 has 15 amino acids. The CDR3 is CASSRPTGGFHEQFF. The DNA of the CDR3 is TGCGCCAGCAGCCGTCCGACAGGGGGCTTCCACGAGCAGTTCTTC.